Listed here are 24 T cell receptor beta chains from one sample, sequenced in a study of CD8 T cells in ankylosing spondylitis. TCRdb recomputed calls from the 5' RACE reads with MiXCR, one row per CDR3 protein. This table holds 300,000 to 350,000 distinct CDR3 sequences, around 20% found once. Sequenced: blood, either unsorted or a sorted T cell fraction (not recorded which). These receptor sequences come from a female donor with ankylosing spondylitis or in good health (not recorded which).

This clonotype was counted a few times. This chain uses TRBV6-5 with TRBJ2-5, with D uncertain. From germline, CDR1 is MNHEY and CDR2 SVGAGI. This CDR3 is 15 amino acids long. Trimming shortened V by 2 bases and J by 5 bases, and 15 bases separated the two germline ends. CDR3 region: CASSYDRFDGETQYF. The CDR3 nucleotides read TGTGCCAGCAGTTACGATAGGTTCGATGGGGAGACCCAGTACTTC.

This clonotype was picked up a small number of times. V and J are TRBV2 and TRBJ2-3; D is ambiguous. This CDR3 has 16 amino acids. Trimming cost V 0 bases and J 0 bases, with 10 bases left between them. Germline CDR1 and CDR2: SNHLY and FYNNEI. The CDR3 DNA is TGTGCCAGCAGTGAAGCGACTTTGCCAAGCACAGATACGCAGTATTTT. Encoded protein: CASSEATLPSTDTQYF.

The chain links TRBV5-1 to TRBJ2-3; TRBD2 might be the D (6 bases). This CDR3 is built from 17 residues. Between the trimmed V and J ends, which lost 2 bases and 2 bases, there was a span of 18 bases. The germline V gene encodes CDR1 SGHRS and CDR2 YFSETQ. The CDR3 reads CASSFAQRVPTTDTQYF. The CDR3, as DNA: TGCGCCAGCAGCTTTGCCCAGCGGGTCCCGACCACAGATACGCAGTATTTT.

This clonotype showed up just a few times. The chain joins TRBV7-2 to TRBJ2-7; no clear D gene. Trimming cost V 5 bases and J 0 bases, with 5 bases left between them. Germline assignment: CDR1 SGHTA and CDR2 FQGNSA. The CDR3 has 12 residues. CDR3 DNA sequence: TGTGCCAGCAGCACCAACTCCTACGAGCAGTACTTC. As protein: CASSTNSYEQYF.

The chain has TRBV12-3 or TRBV12-4 and TRBJ2-7; D is uncertain. Trimming took 7 bases from V and 6 from J, leaving 16 bases between them. CDR3 length: 13 amino acids. The CDR3 nucleotides are TGTGCCAGCACCTGGGCTAGTTTAAGCGAGCAGTACTTC. It yields the protein CASTWASLSEQYF.

At least ten counts were recorded for this clonotype. J is TRBJ2-5 and V is TRBV18; no clear D gene. The germline V gene has CDR1 KGHSH and CDR2 LQKENI. The V gene lost 2 bases and the J gene lost 0 bases, with 7 bases spanning the gap. The CDR3 spans 14 residues. CDR3: CASSPGLNQETQYF. The CDR3, as DNA: TGTGCCAGCTCACCAGGCTTGAACCAAGAGACCCAGTACTTC.

This clonotype was detected only a few times. This chain's CDR3 is CATSREGTGLQAFF. The CDR3 nucleotides read TGTGCCACCAGCAGAGAGGGGACAGGGTTGCAAGCTTTCTTT. This chain joins TRBV15 and TRBJ1-1; 9 nucleotides align to TRBD1. With 0 bases clipped from V and 9 bases from J, the junction kept 5 bases outside the gene matches. Germline V lookup: CDR1 LNHNV, CDR2 YYDKDF (reference sequence). This CDR3 has 14 residues.

This clonotype has just a few counts. V is TRBV20-1 and J is TRBJ1-6, with D perhaps matching TRBD1 (6 bases). This CDR3 region has 13 residues. Deletions cut 6 bases from V and 4 bases from J, with 10 bases between. Germline CDR1 DFQATT, CDR2 SNEGSKA (reference sequence). CDR3 loop: CSAPQGYNSPLHF. The CDR3 nucleotides read TGCAGTGCGCCACAGGGTTATAATTCACCCCTCCACTTT.

The rearrangement joins TRBV7-8 to TRBJ1-2, with 7 positions matching TRBD1. With V trimmed by 5 bases and J by 2 bases, 5 bases remained unmatched. This CDR3 is 14 amino acids long. Germline assignment: CDR1 SGHVS and CDR2 FQNEAQ. DNA for the CDR3: TGTGCCAGCAGCCTCTCGACAGGGAACTATGGCTACACCTTC. Its translation: CASSLSTGNYGYTF.

This clonotype came up a few times. The chain carries TRBV7-9 and TRBJ2-3, with D perhaps being TRBD1 or TRBD2 (5 bases each). Trimming removed 4 bases at V and 0 bases at J, with 14 bases between. Germline CDR1 reads SEHNR; CDR2 reads FQNEAQ (reference sequence). This CDR3 comprises 16 residues. CDR3 amino acids: CASSSGTVLSTDTQYF. In DNA, the CDR3 is TGTGCCAGCAGCTCGGGGACGGTTCTTAGCACAGATACGCAGTATTTT.

This clonotype was seen a handful of times. The rearrangement joins TRBV20-1 to TRBJ2-5; TRBD2 might be the D (7 bases). CDR3 size: 15 residues. Trimming took off 0 bases at V and 2 bases at J, with 13 bases between the two ends. Germline CDR1 is DFQATT and CDR2 is SNEGSKA (reference sequence). The CDR3 DNA reads as TGCAGTGCTAGAGATCGGGGGCGGGGGCAAGAGACCCAGTACTTC. It is translated as CSARDRGRGQETQYF.

The chain is built from TRBV15 and TRBJ1-2, with 9 bases fitting TRBD1. The J segment lost 5 bases and the V segment lost 5 bases, leaving 6 bases of the junction unmatched. The CDR3 consists of 14 residues. Per the germline V gene, CDR1 is LNHNV and CDR2 is YYDKDF (reference sequence). The CDR3 nucleotides are TGTGCCACCAGCGGCCGGGACAGGGTATATGGCTACACCTTC. Translation: CATSGRDRVYGYTF. Supplemented by reference TRBV15 and TRBJ1-2, the full variable domain reads DAMVIQNPRYQVTQFGKPVTLSCSQTLNHNVMYWYQQKSSQAPKLLFHYYDKDFNNEADTPDNFQSRRPNTSFCFLDIRSPGLGDTAMYLCATSGRDRVYGYTFGSGTRLTVV.

This chain joins TRBV10-3 and TRBJ1-1; D is uncertain. The germline V gene encodes CDR1 ENHRY and CDR2 SYGVKD. Trimming shortened V by 3 bases and J by 1 base, and 15 bases separated the two germline ends. There are 16 residues in the CDR3. The CDR3 sequence: CAISESPGRGNTEAFF. DNA of the CDR3: TGTGCCATCAGTGAATCACCTGGTCGCGGGAACACTGAAGCTTTCTTT.

This clonotype was seen a few times. The J gene is TRBJ1-1, the V gene TRBV24-1; D is unclear. Per the germline V gene, CDR1 is KGHDR and CDR2 is SFDVKD. This CDR3 contains 12 residues. V was shortened by 4 bases and J by 4 bases, with 6 bases between the two germline ends. In DNA form, the CDR3 reads TGTGCCACCAGTGAATGGGGCACTGAAGCTTTCTTT. Residues: CATSEWGTEAFF.

V gene TRBV7-9 combines with J gene TRBJ2-1; TRBD2 aligns across 16 bases. The CDR3 totals 17 residues. V was pared by 8 bases and J by 4 bases, with 8 bases of the junction left unmatched. Germline V lookup: CDR1 SEHNR, CDR2 FQNEAQ (reference sequence). CDR3 nucleotides: TGTGCCAGCGCTCCCGGGACTAGCGGGAGGGGGTACAATGAGCAGTTCTTC. Its protein product is CASAPGTSGRGYNEQFF.

This clonotype was counted only a few times. The J gene is TRBJ2-5, the V gene TRBV12-3 or TRBV12-4, with a weak D call TRBD2 (6 bases). The CDR3 spans 13 residues. Trimming took 8 bases from V and 5 from J, leaving 15 bases between them. The CDR3 loop reads CASALGGGETQYF. CDR3 nucleotide sequence: TGTGCCAGCGCTTTAGGTGGAGGGGAGACCCAGTACTTC.

The chain carries TRBV6-5 and TRBJ2-1; TRBD2 is a possible D gene (6 bases). Germline V gene data show CDR1 as MNHEY and CDR2 as SVGAGI. The CDR3 runs to 15 residues. The V and J ends lost 0 bases and 5 bases respectively, with 11 bases between them. CDR3 coding DNA: TGTGCCAGCAGTTACTCGATGTGGGGGGACAATGAGCAGTTCTTC. Its translation: CASSYSMWGDNEQFF.

This clonotype has more than one count but fewer than ten. V gene TRBV19 combines with J gene TRBJ2-7, with 13 nucleotides matching TRBD2. V was clipped by 4 bases and J by 5 bases; unmatched bases: 5. The CDR3 is 15 residues long. Per germline, CDR1 LNHDA and CDR2 SQIVND (reference sequence). The CDR3 here is CASSTRTSGSNEQYF. The CDR3 nucleotides are TGTGCCAGTAGTACGAGGACTAGCGGGAGCAACGAGCAGTACTTC.

The V gene is TRBV6-5, the J gene TRBJ2-7; TRBD2 matches 8 bases. This CDR3 contains 14 residues. The germline gives CDR1 MNHEY, CDR2 SVGAGI. The V gene end was trimmed by 2 bases and the J gene end by 7 bases; junction bases not matched to a gene: 7. The chain's CDR3 is CASSYQGGRMEQYF. CDR3 bases: TGTGCCAGCAGTTACCAGGGCGGGAGGATGGAGCAGTACTTC.

The CDR3 DNA follows: TGCGCCAGCAGCCGTCCGGACGGTAATGAAAAACTGTTTTTT. Translated, it gives CASSRPDGNEKLFF. J is TRBJ1-4 and V is TRBV5-1; D not resolved. The CDR3 is 14 amino acids. Trimming left V 4 bases short and J 4 bases short, with 11 bases between. The V gene's germline CDR1 is SGHRS and CDR2 YFSETQ.

This clonotype was counted many times. This chain connects TRBV20-1 to TRBJ2-1; the D is unclear. Trimming stripped 5 bases from V and 4 bases from J, with 12 bases between. CDR3 size: 13 residues. Germline CDR1 is DFQATT and CDR2 is SNEGSKA (reference sequence). CDR3 nucleotide sequence: TGCAGTGCTCACCCGCCCAGTTACAATGAGCAGTTCTTC. Translation gives CSAHPPSYNEQFF.

This clonotype came up many times. The rearrangement joins TRBV10-3 to TRBJ2-2; D is unresolved. In germline, CDR1 is ENHRY, CDR2 SYGVKD. This CDR3 is built from 14 residues. V was shortened by 3 bases and J by 3 bases, with 8 bases between the two germline ends. CDR3 sequence (DNA): TGTGCCATCAGTGATTCAGGAGACACCGGGGAGCTGTTTTTT. Protein: CAISDSGDTGELFF.

The V and J genes are TRBV20-1 and TRBJ2-1, with 7 nucleotides matching TRBD2. The CDR3 consists of 14 residues. Losses at the gene ends were 3 bases for V and 7 bases for J; bases not matched to a gene: 9. In germline, CDR1 is DFQATT, CDR2 SNEGSKA (reference sequence). DNA for the CDR3: TGCAGTGCTAGCCTTAGCGGGCCAGCAAATGAGCAGTTCTTC. As protein: CSASLSGPANEQFF.

This clonotype was observed a single time. V and J are TRBV6-1 and TRBJ2-3; D is undetermined. Germline CDR1 reads MNHNS; CDR2 reads SASEGT. Trimming removed 4 bases from V and 1 base from J, with 9 bases in between. The CDR3 has 14 residues. The CDR3 here is CASSVGRRTDTQYF. The CDR3 DNA follows: TGTGCCAGCAGTGTTGGCAGACGCACAGATACGCAGTATTTT.